The 26 T cell receptor beta chains reported below all come from one sample, sequenced in a study of cytomegalovirus exposure and HLA in healthy donors (dated by TCRdb to about 2017). Receptors were amplified or captured by the immunoSEQ multiplex PCR assay. TCRdb re-hosts the immuneACCESS table, in-frame sequences only. Its copies lack some clones; in the studies checked, an unresolved V gene accounts for under half of them, and the cause for the rest is not known. In this sample the table shows 260,000 or so clones, about nine tenths of which occur a single time. Approximately 3.1% of the sample is in the top ten clones. Sequenced input: PBMCs. The receptors originated from a woman in her twenties or thirties in good health and CMV-seronegative.

The chain links TRBV4-1 to TRBJ1-1; 9 bases line up with TRBD1. From germline, CDR1 is MGHRA and CDR2 YSYEKL. V was pared by 2 bases and J by 5 bases, with 6 bases of the junction left unmatched. The CDR3 sequence is 15 residues long. DNA for the CDR3: TGCGCCAGCAGCCAAAGACAGGGGGGGAGGACTGAAGCTTTCTTT. Translated, it gives CASSQRQGGRTEAFF.

The V and J genes are TRBV5-1 and TRBJ2-1; 11 bases fit TRBD2. J lost 4 bases, V lost 7 bases, and 7 bases had no gene match. Germline V gene sequence: CDR1 SGHRS, CDR2 YFSETQ. This CDR3 contains 15 residues. In nucleotides, the CDR3 is TGCGCCAGCGTCCCGACTAGCGGGATTTACAATGAGCAGTTCTTC. This translates into CASVPTSGIYNEQFF.

The chain employs TRBV9 and TRBJ2-1, with D perhaps TRBD2 (6 bases). CDR1 is SGDLS, CDR2 YYNGEE, per germline. Between the trimmed V and J ends, which lost 0 bases and 8 bases, there was a span of 18 bases. The CDR3 runs to 16 residues. The CDR3 region is CASSVDGGGPTDEQFF. The CDR3, as DNA: TGTGCCAGCAGCGTAGATGGGGGAGGCCCTACGGATGAGCAGTTCTTC.

The rearrangement joins TRBV30 to TRBJ2-7, with TRBD2 matching 8 bases. The ends lost 5 bases at V and 4 bases at J; junction bases unmatched: 7. This CDR3 contains 13 residues. Germline CDR1 GTSNPN, CDR2 SVGIG (reference sequence). CDR3: CAWAKTSVYEQYF. CDR3 nucleotides: TGTGCCTGGGCCAAGACTAGCGTGTACGAGCAGTACTTC.

This chain links TRBV14 with TRBJ1-1; D ambiguous. Germline-derived CDR1 and CDR2 are SGHDN and FVKESK. The CDR3 loop spans 14 amino acids. Trimming took off 3 bases at V and 2 bases at J, with 10 bases between the two ends. CDR3 region: CASSQGIKNTEAFF. Here the CDR3 DNA reads TGTGCCAGCAGCCAGGGGATTAAAAACACTGAAGCTTTCTTT.

The chain carries TRBV29-1 and TRBJ2-1; tentative D call: TRBD1 (5 bases). The CDR3 contains 11 residues. The V end lost 7 bases, the J end lost 10 bases, and 14 bases lay between the germline ends. CDR1 is SQVTM, CDR2 ANQGSEA, per germline. The CDR3 DNA reads as TGCAGCGCAAATCAGGGTATGGAGCAGTTCTTC. Protein sequence: CSANQGMEQFF.

The chain carries TRBV7-8 and TRBJ2-2; 7 bases match TRBD2. The CDR3 totals 15 residues. With 5 bases clipped from V and 0 bases from J, the junction kept 3 bases outside the gene matches. The germline V gene encodes CDR1 SGHVS and CDR2 FQNEAQ. The CDR3: CASSHLAANTGELFF. The CDR3 coding sequence is TGTGCCAGCAGCCACCTAGCGGCGAACACCGGGGAGCTGTTTTTT.

This rearrangement joins TRBV13 to TRBJ2-2; TRBD2 aligns across 7 bases. The junction had 10 bases not matched to a gene; V was cut back by 5 bases and J by 7 bases. The CDR3 loop spans 15 amino acids. CDR1 is PRHDT and CDR2 is FYEKMQ in the germline V gene (reference sequence). Here the CDR3 reads CASSTRTRPGGELFF. CDR3 sequence (DNA): TGTGCCAGCAGCACCCGGACTAGACCGGGCGGGGAGCTGTTTTTT.

The V call is TRBV7-6, the J call TRBJ2-5, with no clear D. Trimming stripped 5 bases from V and 1 base from J, with 11 bases between. In germline, CDR1 is SGHVS, CDR2 FNYEAQ. This CDR3 spans 14 amino acids. In nucleotides, the CDR3 is TGTGCCAGCAGCACACCGACACCCCAAGAGACCCAGTACTTC. Amino acids: CASSTPTPQETQYF.

The rearrangement joins TRBV14 to TRBJ2-6; D not certain. In germline, CDR1 is SGHDN, CDR2 FVKESK. The CDR3 runs 18 residues. Trimming cost V 0 bases and J 4 bases, with 16 bases left between them. The CDR3 protein is CASSQEVWTAPGANVLTF. The CDR3 DNA reads as TGTGCCAGCAGCCAAGAGGTATGGACCGCGCCAGGGGCCAACGTCCTGACTTTC.

CDR3 bases: TGTGCCAGCGGCTCCGGGACACAGAACACTGAAGCTTTCTTT. Amino acids: CASGSGTQNTEAFF. The V gene is TRBV7-6, the J gene TRBJ1-1, with D maybe TRBD1 (6 bases). V was pared by 8 bases and J by 1 base, with 14 bases between. The CDR3 is 14 residues long. From germline, CDR1 is SGHVS and CDR2 FNYEAQ.

This chain joins TRBV7-9 and TRBJ1-4; 11 bases match TRBD1. CDR1 and CDR2 (germline): SEHNR, FQNEAQ (reference sequence). V was pared by 5 bases and J by 8 bases, with 4 bases of the junction left unmatched. CDR3 size: 14 residues. The CDR3 sequence: CASSRTGGEEKLFF. As DNA, the CDR3 is TGTGCCAGCAGCCGGACAGGGGGCGAGGAAAAACTGTTTTTT.

The chain couples TRBV4-1 to TRBJ1-2; D unresolved. The CDR3 is 13 amino acids. Germline values: CDR1 MGHRA, CDR2 YSYEKL. Trimming stripped 1 base from V and 1 base from J, with 4 bases between. The DNA for the CDR3 is TGCGCCAGCAGCCAAGGCGTTAACTATGGCTACACCTTC. This codes for CASSQGVNYGYTF.

V and J are TRBV5-1 and TRBJ1-1, with TRBD1 matching 7 bases. Germline trimming cut 3 bases from V and 7 bases from J; bases unmatched to any gene: 3. This CDR3 region has 12 residues. Germline assignment: CDR1 SGHRS and CDR2 YFSETQ. The CDR3: CASSSGTVEAFF. CDR3 sequence (DNA): TGCGCCAGCAGCTCTGGGACAGTTGAAGCTTTCTTT.

J is TRBJ2-1 and V is TRBV25-1; D unresolved. V was pared by 0 bases and J by 13 bases, with 7 bases between. The CDR3 loop spans 11 amino acids. Germline V lookup: CDR1 MGHDK, CDR2 SYGVNS. Written as DNA, the CDR3 is TGTGCCAGCAGTGAATACTTATTACAGTTCTTC. This translates into CASSEYLLQFF.

This rearrangement joins TRBV9 to TRBJ2-1; 9 bases fit TRBD1. Germline V lookup: CDR1 SGDLS, CDR2 YYNGEE. The CDR3 is made up of 15 amino acids. Trimming took 4 bases from V and 3 from J; bases not matched to a gene: 5. CDR3 coding DNA: TGTGCCAGCAGCCTACAGGGGGCGGACTACAATGAGCAGTTCTTC. It codes for CASSLQGADYNEQFF.

The chain recombines TRBV27 with TRBJ2-5; 7 nucleotides agree with TRBD2. CDR3 length equals 17 residues. The ends lost 6 bases at V and 0 bases at J; junction bases unmatched: 13. Looked up from germline, CDR1 is MNHEY and CDR2 is SMNVEV (reference sequence). In DNA, the CDR3 is TGTGCCAGCAGCCTTCATCGTGCGGGAGTGTACCAAGAGACCCAGTACTTC. This encodes CASSLHRAGVYQETQYF.

The chain has TRBV6-6 and TRBJ2-7, with TRBD1 as a possible D gene (6 bases). In germline, CDR1 is MNHNY, CDR2 SVGAGI (reference sequence). The CDR3 consists of 16 residues. Trimming took off 3 bases at V and 0 bases at J, with 15 bases between the two ends. In nucleotides, the CDR3 is TGTGCCAGCAGTTATCGGACAGTCGAAAGCTCCTACGAGCAGTACTTC. It codes for CASSYRTVESSYEQYF.

As DNA, the CDR3 is TGCAGCGGATCTATTTCAGCGGACACTGAAGCTTTCTTT. Protein: CSGSISADTEAFF. The rearrangement uses TRBV29-1 and TRBJ1-1; D gene uncertain. V was cut by 7 bases and J by 3 bases, with 15 bases left in between. The V gene's germline CDR1 is SQVTM and CDR2 ANQGSEA. The CDR3 is 13 residues long.

This chain uses TRBV10-1 with TRBJ2-7; D is ambiguous. V was trimmed by 9 bases and J by 4 bases, leaving 19 bases between them. The CDR3 is 14 amino acids. Germline V gene sequence: CDR1 WNHNN, CDR2 SYGVQD (reference sequence). The CDR3 protein is CARRFLWITYEQYF. The CDR3 nucleotides read TGCGCCAGAAGATTCCTCTGGATTACTTACGAGCAGTACTTC.

The CDR3 bases are TGTGCCAGCAGCTTGTGGCCCCGGGGGTTAGGCTCTGGGGCCAACGTCCTGACTTTC. It yields the protein CASSLWPRGLGSGANVLTF. The gene calls are TRBV5-6 and TRBJ2-6, with a weak D call TRBD2 (6 bases). This CDR3 has 19 amino acids. Trimming shortened V by 1 base and J by 0 bases, and 17 bases separated the two germline ends. Germline CDR1 is SGHDT and CDR2 is YYEEEE.

The rearrangement joins TRBV2 to TRBJ2-3, with 7 positions matching TRBD2. Trimming removed 1 base from V and 2 bases from J; junction bases left unmatched: 12. Germline-derived CDR1 and CDR2 are SNHLY and FYNNEI. CDR3 length equals 18 residues. CDR3 protein: CASSEDQRLAESTDTQYF. CDR3 DNA: TGTGCCAGCAGTGAAGATCAGCGGCTAGCGGAGTCCACAGATACGCAGTATTTT.

The V gene is TRBV28, the J gene TRBJ1-1, with D unclear. V was pared by 0 bases and J by 8 bases, with 7 bases between. The CDR3 sequence is 12 residues long. CDR1 is MDHEN and CDR2 is SYDVKM in the germline V gene. As DNA, the CDR3 is TGTGCCAGCAGTTTATGGGCGCAGGAAGCTTTCTTT. It yields the protein CASSLWAQEAFF.

The chain employs TRBV28 and TRBJ2-5, with D tentatively TRBD1 (7 bases). CDR3 length: 18 residues. Per the germline V gene, CDR1 is MDHEN and CDR2 is SYDVKM. V was clipped by 3 bases and J by 3 bases, with 23 bases between them. For the CDR3, the DNA is TGTGCCAGCAGTTTCCAAACACAACCGCAGGGGGGCGAAGAGACCCAGTACTTC. It specifies CASSFQTQPQGGEETQYF.

The chain combines TRBV15 with TRBJ2-7, with D possibly TRBD2 on 6 matching bases. V was clipped by 0 bases and J by 2 bases, with 14 bases between them. From germline, CDR1 is LNHNV and CDR2 YYDKDF (reference sequence). This CDR3 contains 16 residues. The CDR3 DNA is TGTGCCACCAGCAGAGAGCGGGCGGGATTCCCCTACGAGCAGTACTTC. It translates to CATSRERAGFPYEQYF.

This sequence joins TRBV4-1 and TRBJ2-5; TRBD1 matches 7 bases. This CDR3 has 16 residues. V dropped 1 base and J dropped 1; count of bases not matched to a gene: 6. Looked up from germline, CDR1 is MGHRA and CDR2 is YSYEKL. The CDR3 DNA reads as TGCGCCAGCAGCCAAGTCTTTGCAGGGGGCCAAGAGACCCAGTACTTC. This codes for CASSQVFAGGQETQYF.